This TCR beta chain stems from a study of cytomegalovirus exposure and HLA in healthy donors. V shed 5 bases, J shed 6 bases, and the junction held 16 bases outside the gene matches. Per the germline V gene, CDR1 is MNHEY and CDR2 is SMNVEV (reference sequence). This CDR3 contains 17 residues. This PCR relied on a set of 60 Vbeta primers and 13 Jbeta primers. The protocol was immunoSEQ multiplex PCR, while the TCRdb copy is restricted to in-frame clones and leaves out a portion. Of 150,000 to 200,000 clones listed, 84% were seen once; the top ten hold roughly 5%. The chain carries TRBV27 and TRBJ1-5, with TRBD1 identical over 7 bases. The specimen was PBMCs. The origin of this receptor is a girl aged 10 to 17 in good health and CMV-seropositive. The CDR3: CASSTPGQIMLGQPQHF. CDR3 DNA: TGTGCCAGCAGTACTCCGGGACAGATAATGTTAGGTCAGCCCCAGCATTTT.